This T cell receptor beta chain was sequenced for a study of cytomegalovirus exposure and HLA in healthy donors. Study-level background: Out of approximately 400 genotyped donors, 81% belonged to the Caucasian-associated ancestry cluster. General study results and limits: Listed as cytomegalovirus-associated were 170 or so TCR beta chains.

Researchers ran the PCR with 60 Vbeta and 13 Jbeta primers. The data were produced by immunoSEQ multiplex PCR, yet TCRdb's version contains in-frame clones alone and is incomplete. The sample yields more than 90,000 clones, about 80% seen once. This clone appeared a single time. Antigen specificity is unknown. The sample was PBMCs. This TCR was sampled from a woman aged 18-35 years in good health and CMV-seropositive.

CDR3 residues: CASSLASGRDYEQYF. DNA of the CDR3: TGCGCCAGCAGCTTGGCCTCAGGCAGGGACTACGAGCAGTACTTC. V gene TRBV5-1 combines with J gene TRBJ2-7; D is possibly TRBD1 (5 bases). Between the trimmed V and J ends, which lost 0 bases and 3 bases, there was a span of 13 bases. This CDR3 comprises 15 residues. The germline V gene encodes CDR1 SGHRS and CDR2 YFSETQ.